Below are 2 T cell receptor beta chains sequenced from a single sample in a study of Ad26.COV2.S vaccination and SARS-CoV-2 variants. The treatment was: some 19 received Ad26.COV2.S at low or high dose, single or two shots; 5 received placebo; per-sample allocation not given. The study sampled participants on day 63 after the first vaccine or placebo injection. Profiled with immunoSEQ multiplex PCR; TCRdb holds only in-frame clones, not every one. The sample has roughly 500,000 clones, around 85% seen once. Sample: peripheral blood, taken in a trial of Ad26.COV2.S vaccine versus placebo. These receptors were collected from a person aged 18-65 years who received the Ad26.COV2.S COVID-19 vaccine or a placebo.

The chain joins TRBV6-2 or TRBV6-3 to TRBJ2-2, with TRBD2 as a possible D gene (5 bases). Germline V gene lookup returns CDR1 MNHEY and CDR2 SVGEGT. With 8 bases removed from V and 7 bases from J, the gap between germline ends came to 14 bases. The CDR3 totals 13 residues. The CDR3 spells CASGQFGSGELFF. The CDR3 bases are TGTGCCAGCGGCCAGTTTGGGAGCGGGGAGCTGTTTTTT.

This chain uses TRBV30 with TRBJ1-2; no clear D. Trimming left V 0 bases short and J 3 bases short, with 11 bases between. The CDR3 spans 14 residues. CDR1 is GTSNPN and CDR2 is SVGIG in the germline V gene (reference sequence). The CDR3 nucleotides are TGTGCCTGGAGTGTACGGACTACTCACTATGGCTACACCTTC. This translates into CAWSVRTTHYGYTF.